This T cell receptor beta chain was observed in a study of blood T cell repertoires in COVID-19. Study in general: Samples came from the United States, Italy and Spain, spanning acute and convalescent COVID-19. T cells, B-cell-depleted T cells, or PBMCs supplied cDNA or gDNA.

Per the original methods: Reference gene primer amplification yielded estimated nucleated cell counts. The method was immunoSEQ multiplex PCR; TCRdb's version includes in-frame clones alone and lacks a portion of them. The V and J calls and clone size are taken from that table; D and trimming were inferred from the DNA. The sample lists some 160,000 clones; 80% were seen once. V lost 5 bases to trimming and J lost 4 bases; unmatched junction nucleotides: 7. The CDR3 loop spans 14 amino acids. Germline V lookup: CDR1 KGHSH, CDR2 LQKENI. This rearrangement joins TRBV18 to TRBJ2-7; 8 nucleotides match TRBD1. Input material: peripheral blood. The receptor was isolated from a woman in her fifties or sixties with acute or convalescent COVID-19. Written as DNA, the CDR3 is TGTGCCAGCTCATGGGGACAGGACCGGTACGAGCAGTACTTC. This sequence encodes CASSWGQDRYEQYF.